The 13 T cell receptor beta chains in this list originate from one sample, sequenced in a study of blood T cell repertoires in COVID-19. The assay was immunoSEQ multiplex PCR, and TCRdb's table has in-frame clones only and misses some. The sample comprises under 85,000 clones, approximately 80% of which are singletons, and roughly 11% rests with the top ten. Specimen: peripheral blood. The receptors come from a man aged 45 to 65 with acute or convalescent COVID-19.

This sequence joins TRBV30 and TRBJ1-4; D uncertain. The CDR3 has 12 residues. Germline loops: CDR1 GTSNPN, CDR2 SVGIG (reference sequence). The DNA for the CDR3 is TGTGCTGGCAGCGAAACTAATGAAAAACTGTTTTTT. It yields the protein CAGSETNEKLFF. The full variable domain, in which reference TRBV30 and TRBJ1-4 provide the parts outside the CDR3, is SQTIHQWPATLVQPVGSPLSLECTVEGTSNPNLYWYRQAAGRGLQLLFYSVGIGQISSEVPQNLSASRPQDRQFILSSKKLLLSDSGFYLCAGSETNEKLFFGSGTQLSVL.

V is TRBV6-5 and J is TRBJ2-7; the match to TRBD1 covers 10 bases. The V gene end was trimmed by 2 bases and the J gene end by 6 bases; junction bases not matched to a gene: 10. The V gene's germline CDR1 is MNHEY and CDR2 SVGAGI. CDR3 length equals 16 residues. CDR3 region: CASSYRKTGGPSEQYF. The CDR3 nucleotides are TGTGCCAGCAGTTACCGGAAGACAGGGGGCCCCTCCGAGCAGTACTTC.

The J gene is TRBJ2-3, the V gene TRBV5-6, with 8 bases lining up with TRBD1. CDR3 length: 16 residues. Germline CDR1 is SGHDT and CDR2 is YYEEEE. V trimming: 4 bases; J trimming: 0 bases; junction bases outside the gene matches: 7. The CDR3 protein is CASSLTGGSSTDTQYF. The DNA for the CDR3 is TGTGCCAGCAGCCTTACAGGGGGGAGTAGCACAGATACGCAGTATTTT.

The rearrangement uses TRBV5-4 and TRBJ2-5; 7 nucleotides align to TRBD1. The CDR3 contains 15 residues. The germline V gene encodes CDR1 SGHNT and CDR2 YYREEE (reference sequence). V lost 2 bases, J lost 4 bases, and 8 bases stayed unmatched. The CDR3 region is CASSFTTGSTETQYF. The CDR3 DNA reads as TGTGCCAGCAGCTTCACGACAGGGTCAACAGAGACCCAGTACTTC. Drawing the rest from reference TRBV5-4 and TRBJ2-5, the complete variable domain is ETGVTQSPTHLIKTRGQQVTLRCSSQSGHNTVSWYQQALGQGPQFIFQYYREEENGRGNFPPRFSGLQFPNYSSELNVNALELDDSALYLCASSFTTGSTETQYFGPGTRLLVL.

This sequence joins TRBV28 and TRBJ1-4; D perhaps matches TRBD1 (5 bases). The germline CDR1 and CDR2 sequences are MDHEN and SYDVKM. CDR3 length equals 12 residues. V shed 3 bases and J shed 7 bases, with 6 bases lying between them. CDR3 sequence: CASSLGGEKLFF. CDR3 DNA sequence: TGTGCCAGCAGTTTGGGGGGTGAAAAACTGTTTTTT.

This clone appeared a single time. This chain uses TRBV5-3 with TRBJ1-2; D remains unclear. Being an ORF, TRBV5-3 has a function that is uncertain. There are 15 residues in the CDR3. V was trimmed by 0 bases and J by 2 bases, leaving 11 bases between them. The CDR3 DNA reads as TGTGCCAGAAGCTTGGTCCGGTCCTCCAACTATGGCTACACCTTC. Its translation: CARSLVRSSNYGYTF.

This chain joins TRBV2 and TRBJ2-7; no reliable D call. Germline assignment: CDR1 SNHLY and CDR2 FYNNEI. The CDR3 spans 12 residues. The V end was cut by 5 bases, the J end by 0 bases, with 5 bases between. The CDR3 reads CASSLSSYEQYF. As DNA, the CDR3 is TGTGCCAGCAGTCTGAGCTCCTACGAGCAGTACTTC.

The chain has TRBV19 and TRBJ1-5; a possible D gene is TRBD1 (5 bases). The CDR3 is made up of 15 amino acids. From germline, CDR1 is LNHDA and CDR2 SQIVND (reference sequence). V shed 7 bases and J shed 5 bases, with 18 bases lying between them. CDR3 DNA: TGTGCCAGTAAGGGGATCCGCCACGAAGATCAGCCCCAGCATTTT. This codes for CASKGIRHEDQPQHF.

The rearrangement links TRBV5-1 to TRBJ2-7; 7 nucleotides align to TRBD1. The CDR3 contains 17 residues. The germline gives CDR1 SGHRS, CDR2 YFSETQ. With V trimmed by 4 bases and J by 3 bases, 16 bases remained unmatched. Written as DNA, the CDR3 is TGCGCCAGCAGCCAACTGCCTGAAGCGACAGGGTACTACGAGCAGTACTTC. The encoded protein is CASSQLPEATGYYEQYF.

The sample holds one count of this clone. V usage is TRBV2 and J usage is TRBJ2-5; TRBD2 aligns across 11 bases. The CDR3 length is 17 residues. Looked up from germline, CDR1 is SNHLY and CDR2 is FYNNEI. Germline trimming cut 7 bases from V and 1 base from J; bases unmatched to any gene: 11. CDR3 coding DNA: TGTGCCAGCACGAGAACGGGTAGCGGGGGGGGCCAAGAGACCCAGTACTTC. The encoded protein is CASTRTGSGGGQETQYF.

The chain has TRBV6-5 and TRBJ2-7; 9 nucleotides match TRBD1. The germline gives CDR1 MNHEY, CDR2 SVGAGI. V gave up 6 bases and J gave up 0 bases; unmatched junction bases: 6. The CDR3 totals 15 residues. The chain's CDR3 is CASSQDRGSSYEQYF. In DNA form, the CDR3 reads TGTGCCAGCAGCCAAGACAGGGGGAGCTCCTACGAGCAGTACTTC.

V usage is TRBV6-1 and J usage is TRBJ2-4, with 10 bases fitting TRBD1. Germline assignment: CDR1 MNHNS and CDR2 SASEGT. CDR3 size: 14 residues. With V trimmed by 1 base and J by 8 bases, 2 bases remained unmatched. The CDR3 region has the DNA TGTGCCAGCAGTGAAGGACAGGGGGCGCACATTCAGTACTTC. Its translation is CASSEGQGAHIQYF.

The chain recombines TRBV19 with TRBJ2-1, with 12 bases that match TRBD2. CDR3 length equals 16 residues. Trimming removed 3 bases from V and 6 bases from J; junction bases left unmatched: 6. In germline, CDR1 is LNHDA, CDR2 SQIVND (reference sequence). The CDR3 nucleotides read TGTGCCAGTAGTATGACTAGCGGGAGTTCCCCCAATGAGCAGTTCTTC. This translates into CASSMTSGSSPNEQFF.